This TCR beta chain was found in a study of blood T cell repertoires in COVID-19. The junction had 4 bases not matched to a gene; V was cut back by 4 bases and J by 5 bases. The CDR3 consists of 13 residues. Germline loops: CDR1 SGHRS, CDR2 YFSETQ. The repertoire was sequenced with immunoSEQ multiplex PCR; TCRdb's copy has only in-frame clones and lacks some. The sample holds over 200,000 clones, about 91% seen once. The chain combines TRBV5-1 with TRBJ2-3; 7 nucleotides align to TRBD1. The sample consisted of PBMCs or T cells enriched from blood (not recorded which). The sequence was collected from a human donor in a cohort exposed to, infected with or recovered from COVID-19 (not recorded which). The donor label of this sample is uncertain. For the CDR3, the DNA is TGCGCCAGCAGCGGGGACAGTCAAGATACGCAGTATTTT. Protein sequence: CASSGDSQDTQYF. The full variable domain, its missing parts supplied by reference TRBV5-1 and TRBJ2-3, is KAGVTQTPRYLIKTRGQQVTLSCSPISGHRSVSWYQQTPGQGLQFLFEYFSETQRNKGNFPGRFSGRQFSNSRSEMNVSTLELGDSALYLCASSGDSQDTQYFGPGTRLTVL.